This T cell receptor beta chain was captured in a study of cytotoxic CD8 clonotypes in ibrutinib-treated CLL. Investigators sourced around 2 micrograms of genomic DNA from cryopreserved PBMCs for TCR beta libraries. CDR1 MDHEN and CDR2 SYDVKM come from the germline V gene. The CDR3 sequence is 14 residues long. After removal of 6 bases from V and 5 bases from J, the junction contained 5 bases not matched to a gene. TCRdb keeps only in-frame clones here, not all; method: immunoSEQ multiplex PCR. The sample lists about 120,000 clones, approximately 85% occurring once. The receptor's source is a human donor with chronic lymphocytic leukemia. The chain carries TRBV28 and TRBJ2-4, with 9 bases aligning to TRBD2. This specimen consisted of PBMCs, obtained after 24 months of ibrutinib treatment. The CDR3 coding sequence is TGTGCCAGCAGCCCAGGGACTAGCCAAAACATTCAGTACTTC. Protein sequence: CASSPGTSQNIQYF. Looking up the rest from reference TRBV28 and TRBJ2-4 gives the full variable domain: DVKVTQSSRYLVKRTGEKVFLECVQDMDHENMFWYRQDPGLGLRLIYFSYDVKMKEKGDIPEGYSVSREKKERFSLILESASTNQTSMYLCASSPGTSQNIQYFGAGTRLSVL.